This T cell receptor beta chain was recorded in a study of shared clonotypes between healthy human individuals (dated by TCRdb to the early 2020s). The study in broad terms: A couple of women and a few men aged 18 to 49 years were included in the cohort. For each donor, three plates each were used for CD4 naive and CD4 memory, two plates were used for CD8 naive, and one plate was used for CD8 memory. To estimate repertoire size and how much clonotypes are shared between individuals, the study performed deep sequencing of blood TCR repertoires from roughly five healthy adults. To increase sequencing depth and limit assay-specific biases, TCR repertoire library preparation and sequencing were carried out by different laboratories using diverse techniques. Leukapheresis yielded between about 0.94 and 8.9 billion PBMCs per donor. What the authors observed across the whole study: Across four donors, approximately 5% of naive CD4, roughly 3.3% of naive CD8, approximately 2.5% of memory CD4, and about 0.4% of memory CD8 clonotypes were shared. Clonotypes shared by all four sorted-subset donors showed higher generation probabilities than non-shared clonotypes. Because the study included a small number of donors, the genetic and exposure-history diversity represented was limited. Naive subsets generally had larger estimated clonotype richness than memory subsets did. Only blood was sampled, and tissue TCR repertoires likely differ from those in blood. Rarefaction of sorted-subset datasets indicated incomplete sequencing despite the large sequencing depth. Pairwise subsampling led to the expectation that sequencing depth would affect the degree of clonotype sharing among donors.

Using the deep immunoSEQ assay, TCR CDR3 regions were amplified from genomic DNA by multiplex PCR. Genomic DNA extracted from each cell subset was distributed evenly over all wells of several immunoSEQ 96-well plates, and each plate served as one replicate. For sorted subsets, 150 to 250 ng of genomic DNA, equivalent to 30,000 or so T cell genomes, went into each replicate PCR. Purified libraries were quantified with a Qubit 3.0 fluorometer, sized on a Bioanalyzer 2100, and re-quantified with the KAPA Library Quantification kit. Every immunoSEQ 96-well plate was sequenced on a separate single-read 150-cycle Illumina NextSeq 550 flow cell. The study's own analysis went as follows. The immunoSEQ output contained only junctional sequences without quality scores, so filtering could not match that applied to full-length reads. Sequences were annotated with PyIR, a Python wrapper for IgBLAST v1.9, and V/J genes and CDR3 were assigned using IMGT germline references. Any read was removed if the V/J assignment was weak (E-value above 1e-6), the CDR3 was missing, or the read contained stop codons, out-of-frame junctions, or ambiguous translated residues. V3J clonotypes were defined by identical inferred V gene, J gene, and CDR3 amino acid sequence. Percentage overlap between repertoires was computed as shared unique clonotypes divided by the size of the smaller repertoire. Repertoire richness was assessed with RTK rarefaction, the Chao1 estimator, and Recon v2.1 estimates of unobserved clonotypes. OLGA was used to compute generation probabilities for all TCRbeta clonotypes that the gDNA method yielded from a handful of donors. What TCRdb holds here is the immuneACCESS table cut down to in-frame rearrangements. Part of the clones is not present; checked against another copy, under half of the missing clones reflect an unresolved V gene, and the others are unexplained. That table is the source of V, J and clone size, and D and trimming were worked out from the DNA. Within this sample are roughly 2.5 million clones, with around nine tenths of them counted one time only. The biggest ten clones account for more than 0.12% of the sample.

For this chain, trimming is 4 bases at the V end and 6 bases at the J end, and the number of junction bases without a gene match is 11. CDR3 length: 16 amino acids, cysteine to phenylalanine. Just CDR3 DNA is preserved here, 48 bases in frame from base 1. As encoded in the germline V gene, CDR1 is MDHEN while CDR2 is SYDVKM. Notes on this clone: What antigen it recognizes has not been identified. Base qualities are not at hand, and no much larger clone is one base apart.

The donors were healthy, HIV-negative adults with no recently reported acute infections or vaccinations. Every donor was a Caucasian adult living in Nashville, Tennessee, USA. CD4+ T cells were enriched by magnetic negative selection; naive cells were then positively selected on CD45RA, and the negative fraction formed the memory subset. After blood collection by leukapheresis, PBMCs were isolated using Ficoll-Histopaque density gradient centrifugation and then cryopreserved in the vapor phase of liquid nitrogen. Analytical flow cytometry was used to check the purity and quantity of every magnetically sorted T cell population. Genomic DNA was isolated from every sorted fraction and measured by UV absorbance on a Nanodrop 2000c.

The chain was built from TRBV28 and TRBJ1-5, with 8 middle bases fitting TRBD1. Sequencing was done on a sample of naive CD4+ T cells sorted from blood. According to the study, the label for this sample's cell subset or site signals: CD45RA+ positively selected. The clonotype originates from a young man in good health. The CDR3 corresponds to CASSSRQGRVGQPQHF. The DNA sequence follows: TGTGCCAGCAGTTCTAGACAGGGGAGGGTAGGTCAGCCCCAGCATTTT. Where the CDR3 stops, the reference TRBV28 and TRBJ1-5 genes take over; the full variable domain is DVKVTQSSRYLVKRTGEKVFLECVQDMDHENMFWYRQDPGLGLRLIYFSYDVKMKEKGDIPEGYSVSREKKERFSLILESASTNQTSMYLCASSSRQGRVGQPQHFGDGTRLSIL.